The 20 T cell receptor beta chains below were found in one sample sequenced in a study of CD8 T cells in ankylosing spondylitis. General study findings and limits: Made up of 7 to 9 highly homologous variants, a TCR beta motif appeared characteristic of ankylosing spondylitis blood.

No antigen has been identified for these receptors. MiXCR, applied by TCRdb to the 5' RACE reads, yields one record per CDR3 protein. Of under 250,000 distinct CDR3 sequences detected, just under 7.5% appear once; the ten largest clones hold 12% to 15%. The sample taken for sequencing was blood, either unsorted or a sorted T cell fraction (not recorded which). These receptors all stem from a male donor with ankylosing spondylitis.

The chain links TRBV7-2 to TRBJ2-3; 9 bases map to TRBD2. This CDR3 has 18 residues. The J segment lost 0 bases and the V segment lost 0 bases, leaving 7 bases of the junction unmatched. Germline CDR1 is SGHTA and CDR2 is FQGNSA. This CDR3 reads CASSLALAGLSSTDTQYF. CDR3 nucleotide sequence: TGTGCCAGCAGCTTAGCCCTAGCGGGGCTATCTAGCACAGATACGCAGTATTTT.

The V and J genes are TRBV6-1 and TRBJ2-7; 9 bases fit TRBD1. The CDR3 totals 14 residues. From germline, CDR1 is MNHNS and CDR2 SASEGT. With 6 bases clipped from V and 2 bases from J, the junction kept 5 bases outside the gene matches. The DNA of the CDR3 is TGTGCCAGCAGAGCCGGGACAGGGCCCTACGAGCAGTACTTC. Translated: CASRAGTGPYEQYF.

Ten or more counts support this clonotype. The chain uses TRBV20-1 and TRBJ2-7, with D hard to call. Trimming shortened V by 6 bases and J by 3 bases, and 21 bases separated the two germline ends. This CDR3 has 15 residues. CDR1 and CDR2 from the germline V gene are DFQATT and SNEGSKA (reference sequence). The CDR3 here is CSALFQLGNFYEQYF. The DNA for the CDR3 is TGCAGTGCCCTATTCCAGTTGGGGAACTTCTACGAGCAGTACTTC.

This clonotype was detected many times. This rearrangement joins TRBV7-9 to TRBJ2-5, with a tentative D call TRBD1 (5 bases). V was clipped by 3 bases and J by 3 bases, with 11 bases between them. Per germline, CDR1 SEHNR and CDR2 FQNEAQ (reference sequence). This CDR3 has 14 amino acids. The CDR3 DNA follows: TGTGCCAGCAGCTTCCTCGACAGCGAAGAGACCCAGTACTTC. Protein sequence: CASSFLDSEETQYF. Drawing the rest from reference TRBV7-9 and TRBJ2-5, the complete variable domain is DTGVSQNPRHKITKRGQNVTFRCDPISEHNRLYWYRQTLGQGPEFLTYFQNEAQLEKSRLLSDRFSAERPKGSFSTLEIQRTEQGDSAMYLCASSFLDSEETQYFGPGTRLLVL.

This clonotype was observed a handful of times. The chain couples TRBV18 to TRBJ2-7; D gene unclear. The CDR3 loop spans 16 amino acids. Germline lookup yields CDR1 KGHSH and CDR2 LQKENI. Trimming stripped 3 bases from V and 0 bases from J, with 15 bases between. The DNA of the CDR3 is TGTGCCAGCTCACCCCCCAAAGGGAATCCCTCCTACGAGCAGTACTTC. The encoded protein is CASSPPKGNPSYEQYF.

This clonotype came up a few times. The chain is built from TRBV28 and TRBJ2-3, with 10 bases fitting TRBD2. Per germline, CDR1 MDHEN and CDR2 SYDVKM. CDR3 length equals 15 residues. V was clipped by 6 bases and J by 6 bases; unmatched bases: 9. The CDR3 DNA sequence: TGTGCCAGCAGCGGCCCGGGACTAGCGACGGATACGCAGTATTTT. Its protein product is CASSGPGLATDTQYF. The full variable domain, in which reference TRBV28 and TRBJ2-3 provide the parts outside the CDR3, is DVKVTQSSRYLVKRTGEKVFLECVQDMDHENMFWYRQDPGLGLRLIYFSYDVKMKEKGDIPEGYSVSREKKERFSLILESASTNQTSMYLCASSGPGLATDTQYFGPGTRLTVL.

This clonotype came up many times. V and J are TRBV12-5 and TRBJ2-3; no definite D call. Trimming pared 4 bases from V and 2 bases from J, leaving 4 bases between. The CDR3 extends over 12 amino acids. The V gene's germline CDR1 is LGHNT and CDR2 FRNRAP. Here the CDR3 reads CASGSPTDTQYF. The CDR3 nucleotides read TGTGCTAGTGGTTCCCCCACAGATACGCAGTATTTT.

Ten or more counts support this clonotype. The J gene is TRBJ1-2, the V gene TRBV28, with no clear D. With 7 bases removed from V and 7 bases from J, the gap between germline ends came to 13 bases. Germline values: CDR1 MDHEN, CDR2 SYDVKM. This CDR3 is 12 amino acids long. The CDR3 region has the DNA TGTGCCAGCACCCGGATGATGGGTGGCTACACCTTC. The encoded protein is CASTRMMGGYTF.

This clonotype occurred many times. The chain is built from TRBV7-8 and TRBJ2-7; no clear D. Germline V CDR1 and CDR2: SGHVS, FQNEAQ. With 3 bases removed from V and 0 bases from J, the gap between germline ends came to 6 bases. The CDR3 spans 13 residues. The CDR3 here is CASSFPSSYEQYF. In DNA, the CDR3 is TGTGCCAGCAGCTTTCCCAGCTCCTACGAGCAGTACTTC.

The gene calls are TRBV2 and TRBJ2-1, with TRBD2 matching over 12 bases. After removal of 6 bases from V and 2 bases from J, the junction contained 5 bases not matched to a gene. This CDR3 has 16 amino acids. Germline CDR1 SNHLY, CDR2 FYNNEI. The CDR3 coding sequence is TGTGCCAGCAGCGATACTAGCGGGAGGACCTACAATGAGCAGTTCTTC. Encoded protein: CASSDTSGRTYNEQFF.

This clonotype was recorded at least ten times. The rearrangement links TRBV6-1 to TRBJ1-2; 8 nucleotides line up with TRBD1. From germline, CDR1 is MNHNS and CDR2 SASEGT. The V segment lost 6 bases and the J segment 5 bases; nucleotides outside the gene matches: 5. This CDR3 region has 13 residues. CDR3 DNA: TGTGCCAGCAGGGGACAGGCGCTTTATGGCTACACCTTC. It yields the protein CASRGQALYGYTF.

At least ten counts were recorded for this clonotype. CDR3 in DNA: TGTGCCAGCAGTTTACTGGGCCCTAGGGACGAGCAGTACTTC. Its translation is CASSLLGPRDEQYF. The genes are TRBV27 and TRBJ2-7; D is unresolved. This CDR3 has 14 amino acids. Germline values: CDR1 MNHEY, CDR2 SMNVEV (reference sequence). V lost 2 bases to trimming and J lost 5 bases, with 13 bases between them.

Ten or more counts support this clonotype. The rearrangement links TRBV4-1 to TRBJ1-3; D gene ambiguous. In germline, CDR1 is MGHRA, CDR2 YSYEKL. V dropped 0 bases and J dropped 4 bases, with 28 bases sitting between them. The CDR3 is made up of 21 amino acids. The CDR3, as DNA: TGCGCCAGCAGCCAAGATTTAGGGCTCCGCCTCGGACGTCGAAGAGGAAACACCATATATTTT. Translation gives CASSQDLGLRLGRRRGNTIYF.

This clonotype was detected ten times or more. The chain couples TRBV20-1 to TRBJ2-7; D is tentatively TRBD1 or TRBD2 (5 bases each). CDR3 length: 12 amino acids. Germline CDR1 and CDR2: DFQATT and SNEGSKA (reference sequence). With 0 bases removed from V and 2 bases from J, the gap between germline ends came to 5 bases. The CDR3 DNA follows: TGCAGTGCTAGAGAGGGGGCCTACGAGCAGTACTTC. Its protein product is CSAREGAYEQYF.

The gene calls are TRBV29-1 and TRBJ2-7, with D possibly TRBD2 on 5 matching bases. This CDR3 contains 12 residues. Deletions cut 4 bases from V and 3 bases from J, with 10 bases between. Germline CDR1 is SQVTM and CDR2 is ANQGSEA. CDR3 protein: CSVGEGIYEQYF. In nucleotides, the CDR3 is TGCAGCGTTGGCGAGGGAATCTACGAGCAGTACTTC.

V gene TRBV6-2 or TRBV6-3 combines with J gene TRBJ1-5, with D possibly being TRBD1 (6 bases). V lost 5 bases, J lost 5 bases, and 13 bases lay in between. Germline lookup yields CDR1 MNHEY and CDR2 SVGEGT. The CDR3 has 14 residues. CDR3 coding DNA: TGTGCCAGCAGTCATGGACAGACCCATCAGCCCCAGCATTTT. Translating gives CASSHGQTHQPQHF.

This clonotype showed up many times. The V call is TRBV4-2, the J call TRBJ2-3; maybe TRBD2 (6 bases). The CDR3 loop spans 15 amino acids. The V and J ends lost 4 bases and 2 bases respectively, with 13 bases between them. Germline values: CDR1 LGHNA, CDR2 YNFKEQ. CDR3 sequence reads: CASSLPSGDTDTQYF. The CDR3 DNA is TGTGCCAGCAGCCTCCCGTCGGGGGACACAGATACGCAGTATTTT.

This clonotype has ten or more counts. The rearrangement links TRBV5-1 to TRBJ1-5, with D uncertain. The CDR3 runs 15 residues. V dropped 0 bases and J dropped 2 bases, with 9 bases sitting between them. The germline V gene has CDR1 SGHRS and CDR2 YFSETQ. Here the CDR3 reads CASSLAGRGNQPQHF. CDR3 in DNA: TGCGCCAGCAGCTTGGCGGGAAGAGGCAATCAGCCCCAGCATTTT.

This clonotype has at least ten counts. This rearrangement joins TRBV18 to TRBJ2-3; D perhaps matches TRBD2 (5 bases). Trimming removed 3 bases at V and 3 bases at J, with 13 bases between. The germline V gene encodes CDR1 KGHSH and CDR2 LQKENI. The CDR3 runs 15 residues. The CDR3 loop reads CASSPGVAETDTQYF. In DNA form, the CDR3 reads TGTGCCAGCTCACCGGGAGTGGCAGAAACAGATACGCAGTATTTT.

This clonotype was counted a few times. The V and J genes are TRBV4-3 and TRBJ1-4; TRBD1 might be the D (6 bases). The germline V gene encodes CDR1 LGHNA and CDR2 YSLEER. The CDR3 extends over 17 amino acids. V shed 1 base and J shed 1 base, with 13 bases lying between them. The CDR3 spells CASSQGQAIGTNEKLFF. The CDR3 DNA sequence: TGCGCCAGCAGCCAAGGACAGGCAATTGGAACTAATGAAAAACTGTTTTTT.